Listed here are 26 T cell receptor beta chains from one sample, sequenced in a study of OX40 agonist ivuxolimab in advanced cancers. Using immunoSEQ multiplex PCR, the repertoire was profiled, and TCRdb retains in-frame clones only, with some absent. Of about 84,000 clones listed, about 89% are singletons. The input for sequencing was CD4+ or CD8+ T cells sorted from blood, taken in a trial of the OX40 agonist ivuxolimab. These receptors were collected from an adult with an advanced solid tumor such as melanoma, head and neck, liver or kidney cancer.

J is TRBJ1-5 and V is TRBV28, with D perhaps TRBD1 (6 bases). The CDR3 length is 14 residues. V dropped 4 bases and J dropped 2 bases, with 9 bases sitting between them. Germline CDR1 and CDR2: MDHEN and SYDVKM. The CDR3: CASSSGVGNQPQHF. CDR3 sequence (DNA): TGTGCCAGCAGTTCAGGGGTGGGCAATCAGCCCCAGCATTTT.

The DNA for the CDR3 is TGTGCCAGCAGTGGGAACTATCTTCGGCAGTTCTTC. The encoded protein is CASSGNYLRQFF. The rearrangement uses TRBV6-1 and TRBJ2-1; no clear D gene. This CDR3 is 12 amino acids long. Germline CDR1 and CDR2: MNHNS and SASEGT. Between the trimmed V and J ends, which lost 4 bases and 12 bases, there was a span of 13 bases.

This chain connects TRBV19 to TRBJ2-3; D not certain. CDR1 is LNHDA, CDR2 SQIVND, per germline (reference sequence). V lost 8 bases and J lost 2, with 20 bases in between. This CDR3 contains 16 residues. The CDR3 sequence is CASSRTWIISTDTQYF. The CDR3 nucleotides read TGTGCCAGTTCCCGAACCTGGATAATATCCACAGATACGCAGTATTTT.

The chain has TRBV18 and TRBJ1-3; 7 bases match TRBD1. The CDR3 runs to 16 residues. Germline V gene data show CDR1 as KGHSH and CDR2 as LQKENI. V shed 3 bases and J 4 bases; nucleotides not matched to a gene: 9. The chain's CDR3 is CASSPLFRDSGNTIYF. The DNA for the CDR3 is TGTGCCAGCTCACCTCTCTTCCGGGACAGCGGAAACACCATATATTTT.

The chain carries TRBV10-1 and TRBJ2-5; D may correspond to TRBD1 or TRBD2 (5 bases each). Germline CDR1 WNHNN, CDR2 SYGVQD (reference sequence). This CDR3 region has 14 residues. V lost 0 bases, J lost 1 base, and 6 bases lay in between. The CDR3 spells CASSESGPQETQYF. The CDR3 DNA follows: TGCGCCAGCAGTGAGTCGGGACCCCAAGAGACCCAGTACTTC.

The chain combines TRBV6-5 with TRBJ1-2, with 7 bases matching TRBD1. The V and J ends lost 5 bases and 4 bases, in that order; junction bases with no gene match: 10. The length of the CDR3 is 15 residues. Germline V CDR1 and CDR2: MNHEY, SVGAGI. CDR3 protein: CASSLTSGTAYGYTF. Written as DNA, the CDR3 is TGTGCCAGCAGTCTGACCTCCGGGACAGCCTATGGCTACACCTTC.

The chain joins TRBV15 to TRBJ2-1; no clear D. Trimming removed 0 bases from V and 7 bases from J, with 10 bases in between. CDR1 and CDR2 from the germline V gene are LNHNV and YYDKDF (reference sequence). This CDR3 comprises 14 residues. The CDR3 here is CATSRDEYLNEQFF. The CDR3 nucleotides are TGTGCCACCAGCAGAGATGAGTACTTGAATGAGCAGTTCTTC.

The CDR3 is CASSPRQGRAFF. CDR3 nucleotide sequence: TGTGCCAGCAGCCCTAGACAGGGGCGAGCTTTCTTT. This sequence joins TRBV11-2 and TRBJ1-1, with 8 bases lining up with TRBD1. The germline V gene has CDR1 SGHAT and CDR2 FQNNGV. The V segment lost 5 bases and the J segment 10 bases; nucleotides outside the gene matches: 6. CDR3 length equals 12 residues.

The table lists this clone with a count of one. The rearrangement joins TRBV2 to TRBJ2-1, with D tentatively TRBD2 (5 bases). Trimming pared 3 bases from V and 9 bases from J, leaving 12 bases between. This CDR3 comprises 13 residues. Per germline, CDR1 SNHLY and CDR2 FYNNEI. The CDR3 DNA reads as TGTGCCAGCAGTGAGGTTAGCGATACTGAGCAGTTCTTC. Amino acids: CASSEVSDTEQFF.

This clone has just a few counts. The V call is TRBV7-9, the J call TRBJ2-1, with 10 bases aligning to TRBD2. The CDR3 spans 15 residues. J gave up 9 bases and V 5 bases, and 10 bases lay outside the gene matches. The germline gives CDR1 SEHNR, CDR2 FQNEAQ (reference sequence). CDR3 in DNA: TGTGCCAGCAGCCAGGTCAGCGGGGGGGCAGGTGAGCAGTTCTTC. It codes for CASSQVSGGAGEQFF. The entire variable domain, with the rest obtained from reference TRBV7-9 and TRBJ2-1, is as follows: DTGVSQNPRHKITKRGQNVTFRCDPISEHNRLYWYRQTLGQGPEFLTYFQNEAQLEKSRLLSDRFSAERPKGSFSTLEIQRTEQGDSAMYLCASSQVSGGAGEQFFGPGTRLTVL.

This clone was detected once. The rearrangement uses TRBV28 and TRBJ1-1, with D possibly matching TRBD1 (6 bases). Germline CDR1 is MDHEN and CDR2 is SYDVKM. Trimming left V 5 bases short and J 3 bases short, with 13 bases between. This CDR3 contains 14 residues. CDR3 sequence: CASSPSPGDTEAFF. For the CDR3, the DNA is TGTGCCAGCAGTCCCTCCCCAGGGGACACTGAAGCTTTCTTT.

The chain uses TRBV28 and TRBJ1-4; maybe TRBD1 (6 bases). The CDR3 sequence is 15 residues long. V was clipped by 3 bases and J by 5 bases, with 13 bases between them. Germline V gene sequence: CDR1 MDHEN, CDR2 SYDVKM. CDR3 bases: TGTGCCAGCAGTTTGCCCGGGACACCGAATGAAAAACTGTTTTTT. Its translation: CASSLPGTPNEKLFF.

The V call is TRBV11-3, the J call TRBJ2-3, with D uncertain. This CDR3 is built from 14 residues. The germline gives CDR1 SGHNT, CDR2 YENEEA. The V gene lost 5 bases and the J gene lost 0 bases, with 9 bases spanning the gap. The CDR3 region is CASSVAASTDTQYF. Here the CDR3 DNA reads TGTGCCAGCAGCGTAGCCGCTAGCACAGATACGCAGTATTTT.

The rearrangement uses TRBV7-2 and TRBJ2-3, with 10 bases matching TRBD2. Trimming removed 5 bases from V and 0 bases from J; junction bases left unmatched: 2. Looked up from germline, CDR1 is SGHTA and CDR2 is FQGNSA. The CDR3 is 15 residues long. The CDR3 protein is CASSPSGRSTDTQYF. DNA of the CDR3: TGTGCCAGCAGCCCTAGCGGGAGAAGCACAGATACGCAGTATTTT.

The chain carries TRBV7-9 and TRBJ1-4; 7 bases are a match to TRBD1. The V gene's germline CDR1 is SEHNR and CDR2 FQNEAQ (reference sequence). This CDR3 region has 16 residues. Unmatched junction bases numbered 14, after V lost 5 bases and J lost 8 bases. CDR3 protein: CASSNSPTGAWEKLFF. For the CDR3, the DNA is TGTGCCAGCAGCAACTCTCCTACAGGGGCCTGGGAAAAACTGTTTTTT.

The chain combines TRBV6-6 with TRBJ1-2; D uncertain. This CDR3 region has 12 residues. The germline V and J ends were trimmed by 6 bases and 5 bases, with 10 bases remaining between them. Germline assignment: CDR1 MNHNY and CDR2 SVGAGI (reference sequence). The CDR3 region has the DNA TGTGCCAGCAGAAGGAACAAGTATGGCTACACCTTC. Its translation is CASRRNKYGYTF.

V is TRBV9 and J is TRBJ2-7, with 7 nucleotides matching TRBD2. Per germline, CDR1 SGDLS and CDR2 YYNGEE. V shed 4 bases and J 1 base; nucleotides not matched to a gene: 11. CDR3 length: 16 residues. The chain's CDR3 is CASSPREGTASYEQYF. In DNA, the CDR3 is TGTGCCAGCAGCCCAAGGGAGGGGACTGCATCCTACGAGCAGTACTTC.

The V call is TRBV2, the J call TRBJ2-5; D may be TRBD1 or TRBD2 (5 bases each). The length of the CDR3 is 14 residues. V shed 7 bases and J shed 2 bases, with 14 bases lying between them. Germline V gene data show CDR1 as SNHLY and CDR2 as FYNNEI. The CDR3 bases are TGTGCCAGCAACTCCTGGGGGAAGCAAGAGACCCAGTACTTC. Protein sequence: CASNSWGKQETQYF.

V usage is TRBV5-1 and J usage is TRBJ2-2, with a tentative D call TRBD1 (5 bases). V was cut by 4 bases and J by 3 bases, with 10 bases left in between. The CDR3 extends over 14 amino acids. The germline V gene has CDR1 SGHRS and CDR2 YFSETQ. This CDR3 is CASSAGHDTGELFF. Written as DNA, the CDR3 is TGCGCCAGCAGCGCTGGACACGACACCGGGGAGCTGTTTTTT.

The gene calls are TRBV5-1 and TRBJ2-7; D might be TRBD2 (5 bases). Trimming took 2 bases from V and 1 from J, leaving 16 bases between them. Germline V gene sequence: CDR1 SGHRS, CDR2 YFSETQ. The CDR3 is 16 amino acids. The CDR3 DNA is TGCGCCAGCAGCTTCGAGGTTGGCGGGCCATCCTACGAGCAGTACTTC. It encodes CASSFEVGGPSYEQYF.

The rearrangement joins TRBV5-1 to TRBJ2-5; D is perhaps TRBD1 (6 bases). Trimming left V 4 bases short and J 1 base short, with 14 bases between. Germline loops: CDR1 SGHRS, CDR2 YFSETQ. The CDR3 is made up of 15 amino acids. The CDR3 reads CASSKGVVSQETQYF. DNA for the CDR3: TGCGCCAGCAGCAAGGGGGTTGTGAGCCAAGAGACCCAGTACTTC.

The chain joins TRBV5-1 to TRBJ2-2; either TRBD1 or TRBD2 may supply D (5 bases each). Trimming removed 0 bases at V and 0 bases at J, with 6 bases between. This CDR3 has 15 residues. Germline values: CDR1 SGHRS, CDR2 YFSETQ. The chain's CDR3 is CASSLGGTNTGELFF. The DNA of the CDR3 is TGCGCCAGCAGCTTGGGGGGGACGAACACCGGGGAGCTGTTTTTT.

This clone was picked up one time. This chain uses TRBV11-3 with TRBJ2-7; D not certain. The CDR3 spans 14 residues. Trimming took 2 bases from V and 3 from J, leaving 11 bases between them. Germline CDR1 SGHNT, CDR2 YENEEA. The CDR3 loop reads CASSLRASDYEQYF. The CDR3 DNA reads TGTGCCAGCAGCTTACGCGCCTCGGACTACGAGCAGTACTTC.

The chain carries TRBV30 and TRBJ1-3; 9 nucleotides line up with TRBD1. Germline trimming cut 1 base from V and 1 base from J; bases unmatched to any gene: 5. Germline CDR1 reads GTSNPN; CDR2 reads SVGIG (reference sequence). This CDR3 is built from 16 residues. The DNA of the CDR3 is TGTGCCTGGAGTGGGGGGACAGGGAAGTCTGGAAACACCATATATTTT. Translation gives CAWSGGTGKSGNTIYF.

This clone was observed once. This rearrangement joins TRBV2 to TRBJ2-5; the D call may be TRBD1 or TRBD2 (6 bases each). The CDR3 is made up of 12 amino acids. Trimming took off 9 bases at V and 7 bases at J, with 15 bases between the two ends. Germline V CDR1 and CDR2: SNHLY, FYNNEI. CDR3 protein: CARGGQGGTQYF. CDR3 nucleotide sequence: TGTGCCAGGGGGGGCCAGGGCGGGACCCAGTACTTC.

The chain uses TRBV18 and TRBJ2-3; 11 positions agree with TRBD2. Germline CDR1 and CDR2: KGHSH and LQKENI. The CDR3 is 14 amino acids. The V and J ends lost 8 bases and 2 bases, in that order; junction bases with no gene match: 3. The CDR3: CASTSGGFTDTQYF. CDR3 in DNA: TGTGCCAGCACTAGCGGGGGCTTCACAGATACGCAGTATTTT.